These 10 T cell receptor beta chains were sequenced from one sample in a study of graft-versus-host responses after intestinal transplantation. Assay used: immunoSEQ multiplex PCR; TCRdb lists only in-frame clones, some missing. This sample carries 75,000 to 100,000 clones, about 93% of them seen once, and the ten largest clones take about 16%. This specimen was PBMCs, taken 450 to 460 days after intestinal transplant. The receptors originated from a human patient who received an intestinal transplant, so some T cells may come from the graft donor.

Here the CDR3 reads CAISEGGTNEKLFF. The CDR3 DNA is TGTGCCATCAGTGAGGGGGGAACTAATGAAAAACTGTTTTTT. This rearrangement joins TRBV10-3 to TRBJ1-4; D is possibly TRBD1 (5 bases). Trimming removed 2 bases at V and 1 base at J, with 5 bases between. The CDR3 has 14 residues. The germline gives CDR1 ENHRY, CDR2 SYGVKD.

The rearrangement uses TRBV12-5 and TRBJ2-3; tentatively, D is TRBD2 (5 bases). The CDR3 loop spans 15 amino acids. Germline assignment: CDR1 LGHNT and CDR2 FRNRAP. V shed 1 base and J shed 0 bases, with 8 bases lying between them. In DNA, the CDR3 is TGTGCTAGTGGTTTGGACCGGACTAGCACAGATACGCAGTATTTT. This gives the protein CASGLDRTSTDTQYF. The full variable domain, in which reference TRBV12-5 and TRBJ2-3 provide the parts outside the CDR3, is DARVTQTPRHKVTEMGQEVTMRCQPILGHNTVFWYRQTMMQGLELLAYFRNRAPLDDSGMPKDRFSAEMPDATLATLKIQPSEPRDSAVYFCASGLDRTSTDTQYFGPGTRLTVL.

The chain is built from TRBV29-1 and TRBJ1-1; D is undetermined. From germline, CDR1 is SQVTM and CDR2 ANQGSEA. The ends were cut back, 7 bases at V and 1 base at J, with 10 bases in the middle. CDR3 length equals 12 residues. The CDR3 is CSGLNQNTEAFF. Here the CDR3 DNA reads TGCAGCGGGTTAAACCAGAACACTGAAGCTTTCTTT.

This chain joins TRBV7-9 and TRBJ1-1, with unresolved D. V shed 0 bases and J shed 1 base, with 3 bases lying between them. Germline CDR1 and CDR2: SEHNR and FQNEAQ (reference sequence). There are 13 residues in the CDR3. CDR3 sequence: CASSLAKNTEAFF. CDR3 DNA sequence: TGTGCCAGCAGCTTAGCTAAGAACACTGAAGCTTTCTTT.

This clone was observed once. This chain connects TRBV15 to TRBJ2-5; no reliable D call. V was pared by 0 bases and J by 5 bases, with 10 bases between. Germline CDR1 and CDR2: LNHNV and YYDKDF (reference sequence). CDR3 length equals 14 residues. CDR3: CATSRDLVGETQYF. The CDR3 coding sequence is TGTGCCACCAGCAGAGATCTTGTAGGGGAGACCCAGTACTTC.

This chain uses TRBV7-6 with TRBJ2-7; D is unclear. The CDR3 contains 12 residues. CDR1 SGHVS and CDR2 FNYEAQ come from the germline V gene. V shed 0 bases and J shed 6 bases, with 6 bases lying between them. The CDR3 coding sequence is TGTGCCAGCAGCTTAGCGACCGGCGAGCAGTACTTC. It encodes CASSLATGEQYF.

This clone was detected a few times. The rearrangement uses TRBV27 and TRBJ1-2; D is undetermined. Germline values: CDR1 MNHEY, CDR2 SMNVEV (reference sequence). The CDR3 extends over 14 amino acids. V lost 5 bases and J 2 bases, leaving 12 bases between the germline ends. The CDR3 loop is CASSTFGPNYGYTF. The CDR3 nucleotides read TGTGCCAGCAGTACCTTCGGGCCGAACTATGGCTACACCTTC.

The CDR3 nucleotides read TGTGCCAGCAGCTTATCTTATTATAAGGGTGAAGCTTTCTTT. Encoded protein: CASSLSYYKGEAFF. The chain carries TRBV13 and TRBJ1-1; D is ambiguous. This CDR3 is built from 14 residues. Germline lookup yields CDR1 PRHDT and CDR2 FYEKMQ (reference sequence). V dropped 2 bases and J dropped 7 bases, with 14 bases sitting between them.

This chain connects TRBV27 to TRBJ2-7; TRBD1 or TRBD2 may be the D gene (5 bases each). Germline V lookup: CDR1 MNHEY, CDR2 SMNVEV (reference sequence). This CDR3 is built from 14 residues. Trimming shortened V by 8 bases and J by 2 bases, and 16 bases separated the two germline ends. In DNA form, the CDR3 reads TGTGCCAGCGGGCTGGGGGTGGGTCCCTACGAGCAGTACTTC. Translating it yields CASGLGVGPYEQYF.

The chain employs TRBV11-2 and TRBJ1-4, with D perhaps TRBD1 (5 bases). The germline CDR1 and CDR2 sequences are SGHAT and FQNNGV. Deletions cut 3 bases from V and 5 bases from J, with 13 bases between. CDR3 size: 15 residues. DNA for the CDR3: TGTGCCAGCAGCTTGGGGGTCGTTAGGAATGAAAAACTGTTTTTT. Its translation: CASSLGVVRNEKLFF.